Shown below are 19 T cell receptor beta chains from a single sample sequenced in a study of blood T cell repertoires in COVID-19. Here immunoSEQ multiplex PCR was the method, and the copy in TCRdb shows in-frame clones only, minus some. The data hold tens of thousands of clones, with about 80% observed a single time. The sample was peripheral blood. All receptors derive from a woman in her seventies with acute or convalescent COVID-19.

The chain links TRBV27 to TRBJ1-1; the match to TRBD1 covers 7 bases. The CDR3 extends over 15 amino acids. After removal of 6 bases from V and 4 bases from J, the junction contained 11 bases not matched to a gene. Germline CDR1 and CDR2: MNHEY and SMNVEV (reference sequence). The CDR3 DNA is TGTGCCAGCAGGATATTAGGACAGGAGGGCACTGAAGCTTTCTTT. Residues: CASRILGQEGTEAFF.

The V and J genes are TRBV5-1 and TRBJ2-1, with TRBD2 matching over 8 bases. Germline V gene sequence: CDR1 SGHRS, CDR2 YFSETQ. Unmatched junction bases numbered 7, after V lost 6 bases and J lost 2 bases. CDR3 length: 15 residues. The CDR3 DNA sequence: TGCGCCAGCACGAGGGATAGCGGGACCTACAATGAGCAGTTCTTC. It specifies CASTRDSGTYNEQFF.

The gene calls are TRBV4-1 and TRBJ2-1, with TRBD1 identical over 8 bases. After removal of 1 base from V and 0 bases from J, the junction contained 5 bases not matched to a gene. The CDR3 is 17 amino acids. Germline CDR1 is MGHRA and CDR2 is YSYEKL. CDR3 region: CASSQAETGASYNEQFF. Written as DNA, the CDR3 is TGCGCCAGCAGCCAAGCCGAGACAGGGGCCTCCTACAATGAGCAGTTCTTC.

V gene TRBV12-5 combines with J gene TRBJ2-7, with 8 bases lining up with TRBD2. From germline, CDR1 is LGHNT and CDR2 FRNRAP. The CDR3 spans 15 residues. V dropped 0 bases and J dropped 6; count of bases not matched to a gene: 7. The CDR3 region is CASGLVPGGASEQYF. As DNA, the CDR3 is TGTGCTAGTGGTTTGGTCCCCGGGGGGGCTAGCGAGCAGTACTTC. Looking up the rest from reference TRBV12-5 and TRBJ2-7 gives the full variable domain: DARVTQTPRHKVTEMGQEVTMRCQPILGHNTVFWYRQTMMQGLELLAYFRNRAPLDDSGMPKDRFSAEMPDATLATLKIQPSEPRDSAVYFCASGLVPGGASEQYFGPGTRLTVT.

The CDR3 loop is CASSLKRLAGENNEQFF. In nucleotides, the CDR3 is TGTGCCAGCAGCTTGAAACGACTAGCGGGTGAGAACAATGAGCAGTTCTTC. This chain uses TRBV5-6 with TRBJ2-1, with 10 bases that match TRBD2. The CDR3 is made up of 17 amino acids. Trimming removed 1 base from V and 5 bases from J; junction bases left unmatched: 9. Germline CDR1 reads SGHDT; CDR2 reads YYEEEE.

The V and J genes are TRBV28 and TRBJ2-5; 9 bases align to TRBD1. CDR1 MDHEN and CDR2 SYDVKM come from the germline V gene. The ends lost 6 bases at V and 4 bases at J; junction bases unmatched: 6. The CDR3 consists of 14 residues. The CDR3 protein is CASRYRGLIETQYF. The CDR3 DNA is TGTGCCAGCAGATACAGGGGGCTTATAGAGACCCAGTACTTC.

V usage is TRBV5-5 and J usage is TRBJ2-5, with D tentatively TRBD1 (5 bases). Germline V gene sequence: CDR1 SGHKS, CDR2 YYEKEE (reference sequence). The CDR3 covers 13 residues. Deletions cut 0 bases from V and 2 bases from J, with 5 bases between. CDR3 protein: CASSLDRQETQYF. The CDR3 DNA reads as TGTGCCAGCAGCTTGGACAGGCAAGAGACCCAGTACTTC.

This clone came up a few times. This chain connects TRBV9 to TRBJ1-1, with D possibly matching TRBD1 (5 bases). Trimming left V 4 bases short and J 2 bases short, with 15 bases between. CDR1 and CDR2 (germline): SGDLS, YYNGEE. The CDR3 is 15 residues long. CDR3 coding DNA: TGTGCCAGCAGCTCTCGACAGAACATAAACACTGAAGCTTTCTTT. This gives the protein CASSSRQNINTEAFF.

The J gene is TRBJ1-1, the V gene TRBV28; 9 positions match TRBD1. With V trimmed by 6 bases and J by 4 bases, 9 bases remained unmatched. CDR1 MDHEN and CDR2 SYDVKM come from the germline V gene. The length of the CDR3 is 15 residues. The DNA of the CDR3 is TGTGCCAGCAGCCGACCGGGACAGGGAACCACTGAAGCTTTCTTT. As protein: CASSRPGQGTTEAFF.

The chain combines TRBV24-1 with TRBJ2-2, with D maybe TRBD2 (6 bases). V was trimmed by 1 base and J by 8 bases, leaving 22 bases between them. Germline-derived CDR1 and CDR2 are KGHDR and SFDVKD. The CDR3 runs to 18 residues. The CDR3 is CATSDFFRDGGERGELFF. In DNA, the CDR3 is TGTGCCACCAGTGATTTTTTCCGGGACGGAGGGGAACGGGGGGAGCTGTTTTTT.

The chain carries TRBV4-3 and TRBJ2-1; 10 positions agree with TRBD1. CDR1 is LGHNA, CDR2 YSLEER, per germline. The length of the CDR3 is 18 residues. Unmatched junction bases numbered 15, after V lost 1 base and J lost 9 bases. CDR3 loop: CASSQGTGGVVRMSEQFF. CDR3 nucleotides: TGCGCCAGCAGCCAAGGGACAGGGGGAGTGGTCCGAATGAGTGAGCAGTTCTTC.

This chain uses TRBV2 with TRBJ2-6; TRBD1 matches 9 bases. Germline V gene lookup returns CDR1 SNHLY and CDR2 FYNNEI. The CDR3 covers 16 residues. Losses at the gene ends were 3 bases for V and 9 bases for J; bases not matched to a gene: 9. For the CDR3, the DNA is TGTGCCAGCAGTGAGAAAGGGGGACAGGGCTTCAACGTCCTGACTTTC. Translating it yields CASSEKGGQGFNVLTF.

The chain couples TRBV6-6 to TRBJ1-1, with D possibly matching TRBD1 (5 bases). The CDR3 loop spans 13 amino acids. Germline loops: CDR1 MNHNY, CDR2 SVGAGI (reference sequence). Between the trimmed V and J ends, which lost 6 bases and 5 bases, there was a span of 13 bases. This chain's CDR3 is CASRGLRLTEAFF. The CDR3 DNA reads TGTGCCAGCAGGGGGCTGAGGTTGACTGAAGCTTTCTTT.

As concerns this clone: One junction end disagrees with the germline gene, perhaps due to a read error. V gene TRBV28 combines with J gene TRBJ2-7; the D is unclear. Germline V gives CDR1 MDHEN, CDR2 SYDVKM. The CDR3 consists of 13 residues. CDR3 DNA: TGTGCCAGCGGCTCCGCTCGATCCTTCGAGCAGTACTTC. This codes for CASGSARSFEQYF.

This clone was detected only once. This chain joins TRBV28 and TRBJ2-5; 7 bases agree with TRBD1. The CDR3 totals 16 residues. V shed 5 bases, J shed 5 bases, and the junction held 14 bases outside the gene matches. Germline V gene lookup returns CDR1 MDHEN and CDR2 SYDVKM. The DNA for the CDR3 is TGTGCCAGCAGTCGGGCTAGGGGGCCCAGCCGGGAGACCCAGTACTTC. It is translated as CASSRARGPSRETQYF.

This clone was counted once. The chain couples TRBV3-1 (or the pseudogene TRBV3-2) to TRBJ2-7; 8 bases agree with TRBD1. Germline trimming cut 1 base from V and 2 bases from J; bases unmatched to any gene: 10. Germline CDR1 and CDR2: LGHDT and YNNKEL (reference sequence). The CDR3 is made up of 17 amino acids. The CDR3 reads CASSQVGTGTSTYEQYF. DNA for the CDR3: TGTGCCAGCAGCCAAGTGGGGACAGGAACATCCACCTACGAGCAGTACTTC.

The chain carries TRBV7-2 and TRBJ2-7, with 8 bases lining up with TRBD1. CDR3 length: 14 residues. V lost 2 bases and J lost 3; bases outside the gene matches: 3. From germline, CDR1 is SGHTA and CDR2 FQGNSA. The CDR3 loop is CASSLYRGDYEQYF. The CDR3 DNA follows: TGTGCCAGCAGCTTATACAGGGGGGACTACGAGCAGTACTTC.

This sequence joins TRBV28 and TRBJ2-5, with D tentatively TRBD1 (6 bases). V was pared by 5 bases and J by 2 bases, with 9 bases between. The CDR3 consists of 13 residues. Germline assignment: CDR1 MDHEN and CDR2 SYDVKM. The CDR3 coding sequence is TGTGCCAGCAGTCGACAGGTACAAGAGACCCAGTACTTC. Protein product: CASSRQVQETQYF.

This clone was observed a handful of times. The chain uses TRBV9 and TRBJ1-2; the D is unclear. Germline V lookup: CDR1 SGDLS, CDR2 YYNGEE. The V and J ends lost 0 bases and 6 bases respectively, with 18 bases between them. The CDR3 runs to 16 residues. The CDR3 is CASSVGPGVSPHGYTF. The CDR3 DNA sequence: TGTGCCAGCAGCGTAGGGCCCGGGGTCTCCCCCCATGGCTACACCTTC.